This T cell receptor beta chain was identified during a study of PD-L1 blockade in urothelial cancer. Germline loops: CDR1 GTSNPN, CDR2 SVGIG (reference sequence). V dropped 2 bases and J dropped 0; count of bases not matched to a gene: 2. The CDR3 runs to 16 residues. Profiling relied on immunoSEQ multiplex PCR, and the TCRdb table lists in-frame clones only, not all of them. Here the sample spans approximately 88,000 clones, less than 90% being singletons. Time point: pretreatment peripheral blood. Source: PBMCs, taken around atezolizumab (anti-PD-L1) treatment. The rearrangement links TRBV30 to TRBJ2-1; 12 nucleotides match TRBD2. This TCR came from a man in his sixties with urothelial cancer. CDR3 nucleotides: TGTGCCTGGAGTACTAGCGGGGGGTTCTCCTACAATGAGCAGTTCTTC. Its protein is CAWSTSGGFSYNEQFF.